Sequencing of this T cell receptor beta chain was carried out in a study of blood T cell repertoires in COVID-19. The wider study: Some COVID-19 samples were acute and others convalescent; all came from the United States, Italy and Spain. The cDNA or gDNA used as material had been derived from T cells, B-cell-depleted T cells, or PBMCs.

Authors' data handling: Using reference gene primer amplification, nucleated cell counts were estimated. Assay used: immunoSEQ multiplex PCR; TCRdb lists only in-frame clones, some missing. Clone size and the V and J calls come from that table; the DNA yielded D and trimming. The sample has 210,000 or so clones, approximately 84% seen once. The CDR3 runs to 15 residues. Germline lookup yields CDR1 SGDLS and CDR2 YYNGEE. The ends were cut back, 4 bases at V and 1 base at J, with 11 bases in the middle. The sequence derives from a woman in her forties or fifties with active or convalescent COVID-19. What was sequenced was peripheral blood. The rearrangement uses TRBV9 and TRBJ2-2, with no clear D. CDR3 nucleotides: TGTGCCAGCAGCCCAGTGACTCGGAACACCGGGGAGCTGTTTTTT. Translating it yields CASSPVTRNTGELFF.